The present entry profiles one T cell receptor (beta chain) with its context. The length of the CDR3 is 15 residues. V lost 1 base, J lost 5 bases, and 14 bases lay in between. CDR1 and CDR2 from the germline V gene are SGHVS and FQNEAQ. TCRdb keeps only in-frame clones here, not all; method: immunoSEQ multiplex PCR. The sample has some 6,000 clones; roughly three fifths are singletons. The treatment: randomized to nivolumab then ipilimumab (arm A) or the reverse (arm B). These data originate in a study of sequential checkpoint blockade in melanoma. The source of this sequence is a human donor with melanoma. The sample here was CD8+ T cells sorted from blood (inferred from file names), taken from a patient given nivolumab and ipilimumab in sequence. The rearrangement uses TRBV7-8 and TRBJ1-1, with TRBD1 as a possible D gene (5 bases). DNA for the CDR3: TGTGCCAGCAGCTTAGTAAGGGGCCCCCGTACTGAAGCTTTCTTT. As protein: CASSLVRGPRTEAFF.